What follows are 10 T cell receptor beta chains derived from one specimen sequenced in a study of shared clonotypes between healthy human individuals. Clones were sequenced by immunoSEQ multiplex PCR, and TCRdb holds only the in-frame ones, with some missing. The table records over a million clones, around 97% of them present only once. The sample comprised naive CD4+ T cells sorted from blood. Subset indicated: CD45RA+ positively selected. The source of these receptors is a man aged 30 to 45 in good health.

This clone has just a few counts. V is TRBV18 and J is TRBJ2-7; perhaps D is TRBD1 or TRBD2 (5 bases each). Germline V gives CDR1 KGHSH, CDR2 LQKENI. The length of the CDR3 is 13 residues. The V gene lost 4 bases and the J gene lost 5 bases, with 12 bases spanning the gap. The CDR3 sequence is CASSLVGGDEQYF. The DNA of the CDR3 is TGTGCCAGCTCACTAGTTGGGGGAGACGAGCAGTACTTC.

The chain employs TRBV15 and TRBJ1-5, with D tentatively TRBD1 (5 bases). The length of the CDR3 is 15 residues. The V end was cut by 5 bases, the J end by 7 bases, with 18 bases between. Germline V gene data show CDR1 as LNHNV and CDR2 as YYDKDF (reference sequence). CDR3 loop: CATSPRTGKGQPQHF. The CDR3 DNA follows: TGTGCCACCAGCCCAAGGACGGGGAAGGGGCAGCCCCAGCATTTT.

The CDR3 DNA reads TGTGCCTGGAGTATAAGACCGGGACTTAACACCGGGGAGCTGTTTTTT. Its protein is CAWSIRPGLNTGELFF. This chain uses TRBV30 with TRBJ2-2; tentative D call: TRBD2 (6 bases). This CDR3 comprises 16 residues. CDR1 and CDR2 (germline): GTSNPN, SVGIG (reference sequence). The germline V and J ends were trimmed by 2 bases and 2 bases, with 15 bases remaining between them. The full variable domain, completed using reference TRBV30 and TRBJ2-2, is SQTIHQWPATLVQPVGSPLSLECTVEGTSNPNLYWYRQAAGRGLQLLFYSVGIGQISSEVPQNLSASRPQDRQFILSSKKLLLSDSGFYLCAWSIRPGLNTGELFFGEGSRLTVL.

This rearrangement joins TRBV11-1 to TRBJ1-4, with a possible D match to TRBD1 (5 bases). Germline V gene data show CDR1 as SGHAT and CDR2 as FQDESV (reference sequence). V was clipped by 2 bases and J by 7 bases, with 11 bases between them. The CDR3 has 14 amino acids. The CDR3: CASSLRDLGEKLFF. DNA for the CDR3: TGTGCCAGCAGCTTACGGGACCTCGGTGAAAAACTGTTTTTT.

The chain links TRBV5-1 to TRBJ2-7; 16 bases are a match to TRBD2. CDR3 length equals 20 residues. Germline lookup yields CDR1 SGHRS and CDR2 YFSETQ. With 4 bases clipped from V and 6 bases from J, the junction kept 19 bases outside the gene matches. CDR3 DNA sequence: TGCGCCAGCAGCCGGCGAGGGGAACCCGGGACTAGCGGGAGGGCGGGCGAGCAGTACTTC. This codes for CASSRRGEPGTSGRAGEQYF.

This clone was recorded only once. V and J are TRBV7-9 and TRBJ1-2, with TRBD1 matching over 9 bases. The length of the CDR3 is 16 residues. Germline CDR1 is SEHNR and CDR2 is FQNEAQ (reference sequence). V dropped 5 bases and J dropped 0; count of bases not matched to a gene: 7. The CDR3 loop is CASSIWTGEANYGYTF. CDR3 DNA sequence: TGTGCCAGCAGCATATGGACAGGGGAGGCTAACTATGGCTACACCTTC.

The chain combines TRBV30 with TRBJ1-2; 8 positions agree with TRBD1. After removal of 4 bases from V and 8 bases from J, the junction contained 3 bases not matched to a gene. The CDR3 contains 11 residues. Per germline, CDR1 GTSNPN and CDR2 SVGIG (reference sequence). The CDR3: CAWTRGQGYTF. The CDR3 bases are TGTGCCTGGACCAGGGGGCAAGGCTACACCTTC.

The chain combines TRBV6-1 with TRBJ2-7; TRBD2 is a possible D gene (5 bases). V was cut by 7 bases and J by 2 bases, with 12 bases left in between. Germline V gene data show CDR1 as MNHNS and CDR2 as SASEGT. This CDR3 has 13 amino acids. The DNA of the CDR3 is TGTGCCAGCACCCCGGAGGTCACCTACGAGCAGTACTTC. It yields the protein CASTPEVTYEQYF.

The sample holds one count of this clone. Additional DNA sequences in this sample encode the identical CDR3. The chain combines TRBV5-4 with TRBJ1-3; perhaps TRBD1 as D (6 bases). Trimming left V 0 bases short and J 2 bases short, with 9 bases between. Germline CDR1 SGHNT, CDR2 YYREEE (reference sequence). There are 15 residues in the CDR3. The CDR3 loop is CASSLAGGTGNTIYF. CDR3 DNA sequence: TGTGCCAGCAGCTTGGCCGGGGGCACTGGAAACACCATATATTTT.

The chain joins TRBV2 to TRBJ2-5, with TRBD2 matching 7 bases. The CDR3 has 12 amino acids. The V and J ends lost 7 bases and 5 bases, in that order; junction bases with no gene match: 4. CDR1 is SNHLY and CDR2 is FYNNEI in the germline V gene. The CDR3 DNA sequence: TGTGCCAGCATGGCGGGAGCTGAGACCCAGTACTTC. Protein product: CASMAGAETQYF. Based on the CDR3 plus reference TRBV2 and TRBJ2-5, the full variable domain is EPEVTQTPSHQVTQMGQEVILRCVPISNHLYFYWYRQILGQKVEFLVSFYNNEISEKSEIFDDQFSVERPDGSNFTLKIRSTKLEDSAMYFCASMAGAETQYFGPGTRLLVL.